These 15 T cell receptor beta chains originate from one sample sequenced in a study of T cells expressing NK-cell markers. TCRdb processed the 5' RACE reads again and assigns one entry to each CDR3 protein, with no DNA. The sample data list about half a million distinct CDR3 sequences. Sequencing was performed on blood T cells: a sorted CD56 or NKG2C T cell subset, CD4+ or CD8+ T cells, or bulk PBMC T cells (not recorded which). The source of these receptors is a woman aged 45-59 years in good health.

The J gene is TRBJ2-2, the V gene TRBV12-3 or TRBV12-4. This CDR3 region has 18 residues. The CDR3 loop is CASSQLTPGVSNTGELFF.

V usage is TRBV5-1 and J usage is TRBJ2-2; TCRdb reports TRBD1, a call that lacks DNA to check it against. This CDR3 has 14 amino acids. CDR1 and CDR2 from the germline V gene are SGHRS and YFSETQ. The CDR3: CASKRDQGTGELFF.

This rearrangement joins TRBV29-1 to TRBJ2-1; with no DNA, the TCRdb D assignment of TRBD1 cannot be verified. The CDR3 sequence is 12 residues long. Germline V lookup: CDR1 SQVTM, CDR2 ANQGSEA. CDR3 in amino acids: CSVAWTVNEQFF.

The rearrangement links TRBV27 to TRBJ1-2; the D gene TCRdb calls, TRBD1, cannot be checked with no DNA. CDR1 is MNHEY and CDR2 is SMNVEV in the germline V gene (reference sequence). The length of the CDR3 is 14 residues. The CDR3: CASSLSTGALGYTF.

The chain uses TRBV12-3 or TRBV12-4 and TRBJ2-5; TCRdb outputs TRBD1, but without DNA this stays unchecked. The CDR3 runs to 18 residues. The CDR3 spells CASSFKSVRGQSQETQYF.

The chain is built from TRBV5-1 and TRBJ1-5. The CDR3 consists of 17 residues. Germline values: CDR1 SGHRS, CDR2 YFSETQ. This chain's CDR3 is CASSVGLLGDSNQPQHF.

The CDR3 here is CASSHAKPTDRNEQFF. This chain joins TRBV5-1 and TRBJ2-1; TCRdb's assignment of TRBD1 cannot be checked, as there is no DNA. The CDR3 extends over 16 amino acids. Germline values: CDR1 SGHRS, CDR2 YFSETQ. The full variable domain, completed using reference TRBV5-1 and TRBJ2-1, is KAGVTQTPRYLIKTRGQQVTLSCSPISGHRSVSWYQQTPGQGLQFLFEYFSETQRNKGNFPGRFSGRQFSNSRSEMNVSTLELGDSALYLCASSHAKPTDRNEQFFGPGTRLTVL.

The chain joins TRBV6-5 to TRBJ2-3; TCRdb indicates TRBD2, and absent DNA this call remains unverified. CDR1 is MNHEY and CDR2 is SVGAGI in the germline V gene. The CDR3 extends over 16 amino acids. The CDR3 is CASSYPRGGRSDTQYF.

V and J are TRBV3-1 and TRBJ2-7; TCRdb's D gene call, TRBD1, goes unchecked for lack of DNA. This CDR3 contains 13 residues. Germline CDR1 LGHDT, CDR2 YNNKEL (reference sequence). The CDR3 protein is CASSAAGGAEQYF.

This CDR3 is CASNREARYNEQFF. The V gene is TRBV12-5, the J gene TRBJ2-1; the D gene TCRdb calls, TRBD2, cannot be checked with no DNA. Looked up from germline, CDR1 is LGHNT and CDR2 is FRNRAP. The CDR3 runs 14 residues.

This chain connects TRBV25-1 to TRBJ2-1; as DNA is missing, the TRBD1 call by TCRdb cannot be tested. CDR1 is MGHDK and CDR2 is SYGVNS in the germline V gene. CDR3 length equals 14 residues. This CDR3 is CASTAATGIREQFF.

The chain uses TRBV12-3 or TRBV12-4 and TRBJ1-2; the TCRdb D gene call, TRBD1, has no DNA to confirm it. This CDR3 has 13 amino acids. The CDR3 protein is CASSSGGTYGYTF.

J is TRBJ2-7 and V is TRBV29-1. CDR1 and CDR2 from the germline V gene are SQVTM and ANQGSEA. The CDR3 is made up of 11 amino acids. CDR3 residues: CSAGSAYEQYF.

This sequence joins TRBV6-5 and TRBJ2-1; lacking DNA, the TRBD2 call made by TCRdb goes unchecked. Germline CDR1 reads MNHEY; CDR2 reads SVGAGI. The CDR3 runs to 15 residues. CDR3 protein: CASSSRLAGVNEQFF.

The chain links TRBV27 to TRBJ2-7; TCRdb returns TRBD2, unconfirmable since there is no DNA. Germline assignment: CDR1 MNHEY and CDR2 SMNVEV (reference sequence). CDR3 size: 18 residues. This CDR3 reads CASSFLKSGGTRWEEQYF.